This T cell receptor (beta chain) came from a study of T cell changes during pregnancy in multiple sclerosis (dated by TCRdb to between 2018 and 2020). Looking at the study overall: The study looked at changes in the T cell repertoire across pregnancy in women with multiple sclerosis.

As concerns this clone: The target of this receptor is not known. No qualities accompany the bases; no much larger clone lies one base away.

The CDR3 contains 15 residues, cysteine and phenylalanine counted. The kept DNA is CDR3 alone, 45 bases in frame from the first base. The germline V gene (reference sequence) sets CDR1 to SGHNT and CDR2 to YYREEE. V is trimmed back by 2 bases and J by 6 bases, and the junction contains 8 bases that no gene match accounts for. Libraries were constructed by the immunoSEQ multiplex PCR assay. TCRdb limited this immuneACCESS table to in-frame rearrangements with V and J called. A share of clones is missing; checked studies link under half to unresolved V genes, and the rest is unexplained. This sample is represented by fewer than 70,000 clones; just under 95% of them were singletons. About 1.5% of the sample lies in the top ten.

The chain links TRBV5-4 with TRBJ2-7, with 10 bases aligning to TRBD2. The clonotype originates from a female donor with multiple sclerosis, enrolled in a pregnancy study. The specimen was peripheral blood, collected in the second trimester of pregnancy. The nucleotide sequence is TGTGCCAGCAGCTTCAGAGCGGGAGGGCGAGTCGAGCAGTACTTC. Its amino acids are CASSFRAGGRVEQYF.